This T cell receptor (beta chain) was captured by sequencing in a study of shared clonotypes between healthy human individuals. Per the germline V gene, CDR1 is SGHAT and CDR2 is FQNNGV. CDR3 size: 13 residues. The V end lost 2 bases, the J end lost 10 bases, and 14 bases lay between the germline ends. Genomic DNA belonging to each subset was distributed in equal measure over several immunoSEQ plates. Generated by immunoSEQ multiplex PCR, the TCRdb table keeps only in-frame clones and is missing some. The data show about 770,000 clones, just under 75% seen once. This TCR derives from a woman under 40 in good health. The chain recombines TRBV11-2 with TRBJ1-1, with a possible D match to TRBD1 (5 bases). The sequenced sample consisted of memory CD4+ T cells sorted from blood. Regarding subset: CD45RA-negative fraction. The chain's CDR3 is CASSLPQGFGAFF. The CDR3 coding sequence is TGTGCCAGCAGCTTACCCCAGGGTTTTGGAGCTTTCTTT.